This TCR beta chain was found in a study of technical replicates of blood from several donors. Sequenced by immunoSEQ multiplex PCR; TCRdb stores in-frame clones only, minus some. The data show roughly 80,000 clones, with around 91% seen just once and 0.41% held by the top ten. V shed 4 bases and J shed 3 bases, with 10 bases lying between them. The CDR3 has 13 residues. Germline CDR1 SGDLS, CDR2 YYNGEE. This clonotype was obtained from a human donor in good health. Sequencing was performed on T cells isolated from PBMCs. The V gene is TRBV9, the J gene TRBJ1-1; D not certain. The CDR3 DNA reads as TGTGCCAGCAGCCCGCGGAGTTACACTGAAGCTTTCTTT. Translation gives CASSPRSYTEAFF.